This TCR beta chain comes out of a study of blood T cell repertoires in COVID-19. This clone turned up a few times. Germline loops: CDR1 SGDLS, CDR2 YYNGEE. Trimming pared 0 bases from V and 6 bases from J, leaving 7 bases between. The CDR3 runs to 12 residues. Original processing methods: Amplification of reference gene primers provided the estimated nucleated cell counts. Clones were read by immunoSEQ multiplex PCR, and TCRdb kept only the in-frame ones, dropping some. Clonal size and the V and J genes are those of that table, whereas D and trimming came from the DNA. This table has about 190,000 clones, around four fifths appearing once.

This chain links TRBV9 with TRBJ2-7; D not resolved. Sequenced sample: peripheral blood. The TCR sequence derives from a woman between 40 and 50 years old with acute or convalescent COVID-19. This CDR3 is CASSVAMSEQYF. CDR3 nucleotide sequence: TGTGCCAGCAGCGTAGCCATGAGCGAGCAGTACTTC.